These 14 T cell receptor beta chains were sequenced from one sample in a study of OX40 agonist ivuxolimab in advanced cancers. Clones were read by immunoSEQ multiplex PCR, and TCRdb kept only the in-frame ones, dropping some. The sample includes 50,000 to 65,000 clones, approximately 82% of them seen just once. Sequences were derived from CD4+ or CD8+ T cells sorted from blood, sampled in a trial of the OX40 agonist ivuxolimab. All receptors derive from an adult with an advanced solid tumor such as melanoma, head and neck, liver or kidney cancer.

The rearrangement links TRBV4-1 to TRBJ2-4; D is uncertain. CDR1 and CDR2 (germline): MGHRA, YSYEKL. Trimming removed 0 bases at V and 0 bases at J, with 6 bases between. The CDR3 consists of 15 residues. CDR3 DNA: TGCGCCAGCAGCCAAGATTTGATAGCCAAAAACATTCAGTACTTC. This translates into CASSQDLIAKNIQYF.

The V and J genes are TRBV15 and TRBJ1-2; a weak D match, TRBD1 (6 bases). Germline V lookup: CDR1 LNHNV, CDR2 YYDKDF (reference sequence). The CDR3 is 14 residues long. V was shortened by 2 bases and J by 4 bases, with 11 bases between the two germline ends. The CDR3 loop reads CATSRLGHGYGYTF. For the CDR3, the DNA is TGTGCCACCAGCAGACTGGGACACGGCTATGGCTACACCTTC.

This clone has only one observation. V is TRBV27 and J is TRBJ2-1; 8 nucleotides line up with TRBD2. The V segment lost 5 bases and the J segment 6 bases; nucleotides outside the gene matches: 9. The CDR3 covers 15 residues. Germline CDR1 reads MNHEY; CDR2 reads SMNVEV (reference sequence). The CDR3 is CASSAAAGAGNEQFF. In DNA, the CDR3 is TGTGCCAGCAGTGCCGCAGCGGGGGCTGGCAATGAGCAGTTCTTC.

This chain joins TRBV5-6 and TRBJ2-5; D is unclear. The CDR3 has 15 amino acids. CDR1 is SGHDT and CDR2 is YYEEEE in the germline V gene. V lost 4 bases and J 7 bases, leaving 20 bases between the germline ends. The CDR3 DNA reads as TGTGCCAGCAGCCCGCCCGCCAGTCCGGGTGGGACCCAGTACTTC. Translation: CASSPPASPGGTQYF.

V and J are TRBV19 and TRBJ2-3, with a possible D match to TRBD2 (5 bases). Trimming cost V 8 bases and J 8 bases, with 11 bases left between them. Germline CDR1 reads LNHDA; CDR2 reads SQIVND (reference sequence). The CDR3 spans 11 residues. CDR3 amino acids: CASRVEGTQYF. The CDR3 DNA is TGTGCCAGTCGAGTCGAGGGTACGCAGTATTTT.

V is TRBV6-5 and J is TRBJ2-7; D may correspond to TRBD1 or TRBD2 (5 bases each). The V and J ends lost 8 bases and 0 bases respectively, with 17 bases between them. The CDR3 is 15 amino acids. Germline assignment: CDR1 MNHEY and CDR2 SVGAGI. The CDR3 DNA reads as TGTGCCAGCCTGGAGAGGGCAGGGAGCTCCTACGAGCAGTACTTC. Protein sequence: CASLERAGSSYEQYF.

As DNA, the CDR3 is TGTGCCAGCAGCCCTGGAGGACTAGCGGGAGTTAATTCCTACAATGAGCAGTTCTTC. Its protein is CASSPGGLAGVNSYNEQFF. V usage is TRBV7-9 and J usage is TRBJ2-1; 13 bases agree with TRBD2. The CDR3 runs 19 residues. The germline V gene has CDR1 SEHNR and CDR2 FQNEAQ (reference sequence). The J segment lost 1 base and the V segment lost 5 bases, leaving 11 bases of the junction unmatched.

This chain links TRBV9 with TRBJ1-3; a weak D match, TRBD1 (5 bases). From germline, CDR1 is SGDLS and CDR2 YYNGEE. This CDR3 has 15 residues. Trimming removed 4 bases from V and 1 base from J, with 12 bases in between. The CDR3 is CASSTDGGSGNTIYF. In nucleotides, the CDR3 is TGTGCCAGCAGCACGGACGGGGGGTCTGGAAACACCATATATTTT.

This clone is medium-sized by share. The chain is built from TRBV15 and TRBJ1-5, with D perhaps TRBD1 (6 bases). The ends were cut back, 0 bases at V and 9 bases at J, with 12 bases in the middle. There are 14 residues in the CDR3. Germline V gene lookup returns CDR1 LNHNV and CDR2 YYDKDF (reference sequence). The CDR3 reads CATSRDRGQGPQHF. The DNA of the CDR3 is TGTGCCACCAGCAGAGATCGGGGGCAAGGGCCCCAGCATTTT.

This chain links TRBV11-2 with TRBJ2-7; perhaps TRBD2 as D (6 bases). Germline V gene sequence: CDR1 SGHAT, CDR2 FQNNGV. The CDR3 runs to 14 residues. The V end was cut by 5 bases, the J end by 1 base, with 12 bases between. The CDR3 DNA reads TGTGCCAGCAGCCACTCGGCGGGGTCCTACGAGCAGTACTTC. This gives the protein CASSHSAGSYEQYF.

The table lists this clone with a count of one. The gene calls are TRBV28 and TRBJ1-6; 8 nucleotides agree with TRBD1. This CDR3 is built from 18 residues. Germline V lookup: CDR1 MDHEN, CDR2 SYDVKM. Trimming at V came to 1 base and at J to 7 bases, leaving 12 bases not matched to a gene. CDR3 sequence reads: CASSLYPLQGVPNSPLHF. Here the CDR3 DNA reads TGTGCCAGCAGTTTATACCCTCTACAGGGGGTTCCAAATTCACCCCTCCACTTT.

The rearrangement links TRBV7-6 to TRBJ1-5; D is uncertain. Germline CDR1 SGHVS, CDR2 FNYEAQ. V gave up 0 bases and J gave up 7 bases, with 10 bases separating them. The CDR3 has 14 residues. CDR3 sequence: CASSLAIGGQPQHF. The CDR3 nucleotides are TGTGCCAGCAGCTTAGCGATCGGCGGACAGCCCCAGCATTTT.

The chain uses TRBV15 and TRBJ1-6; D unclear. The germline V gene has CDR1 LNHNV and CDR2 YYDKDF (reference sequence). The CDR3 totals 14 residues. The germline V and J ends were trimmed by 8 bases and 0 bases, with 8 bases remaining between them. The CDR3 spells CATGRSSYNSPLHF. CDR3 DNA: TGTGCCACCGGACGGAGCTCCTATAATTCACCCCTCCACTTT.

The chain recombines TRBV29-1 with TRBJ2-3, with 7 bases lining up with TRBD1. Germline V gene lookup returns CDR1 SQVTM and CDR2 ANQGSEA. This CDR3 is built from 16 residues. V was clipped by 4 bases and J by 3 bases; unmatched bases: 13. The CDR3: CSVGGLGTEMTDTQYF. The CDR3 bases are TGCAGCGTTGGGGGTTTGGGGACAGAGATGACAGATACGCAGTATTTT.